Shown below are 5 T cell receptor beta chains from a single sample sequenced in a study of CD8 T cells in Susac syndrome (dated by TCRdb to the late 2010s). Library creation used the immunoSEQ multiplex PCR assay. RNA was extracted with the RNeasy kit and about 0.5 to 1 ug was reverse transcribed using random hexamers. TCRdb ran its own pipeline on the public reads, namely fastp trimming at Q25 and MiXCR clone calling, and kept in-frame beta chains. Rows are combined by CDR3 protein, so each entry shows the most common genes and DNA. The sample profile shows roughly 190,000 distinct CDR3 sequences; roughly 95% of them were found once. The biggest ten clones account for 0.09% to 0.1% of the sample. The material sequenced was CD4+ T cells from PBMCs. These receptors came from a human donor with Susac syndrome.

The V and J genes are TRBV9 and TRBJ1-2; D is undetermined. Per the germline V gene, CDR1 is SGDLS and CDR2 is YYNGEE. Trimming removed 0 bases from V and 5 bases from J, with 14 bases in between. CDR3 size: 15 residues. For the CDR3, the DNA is TGTGCCAGCAGCGTAGAGGGAGCTCTTCCTTATGGCTACACCTTC. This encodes CASSVEGALPYGYTF.

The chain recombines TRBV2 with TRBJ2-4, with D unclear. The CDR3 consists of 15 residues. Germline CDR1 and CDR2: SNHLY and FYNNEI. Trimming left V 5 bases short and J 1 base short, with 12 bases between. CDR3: CASSPLGTAKNIQYF. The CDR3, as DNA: TGTGCCAGCAGTCCCCTAGGAACGGCCAAAAACATTCAGTACTTC.

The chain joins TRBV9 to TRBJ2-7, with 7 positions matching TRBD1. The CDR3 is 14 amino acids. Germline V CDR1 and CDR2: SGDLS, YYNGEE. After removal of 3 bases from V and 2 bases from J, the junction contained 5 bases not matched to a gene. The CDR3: CASSADRTTYEQYF. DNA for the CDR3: TGTGCCAGCAGCGCGGACAGGACGACCTACGAGCAGTACTTC.

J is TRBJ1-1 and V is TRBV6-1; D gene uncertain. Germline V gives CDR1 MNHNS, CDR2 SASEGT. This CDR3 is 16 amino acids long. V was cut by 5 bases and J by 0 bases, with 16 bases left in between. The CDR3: CASSLGRSPMNTEAFF. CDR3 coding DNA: TGTGCCAGCAGTCTCGGACGGAGTCCTATGAACACTGAAGCTTTCTTT.

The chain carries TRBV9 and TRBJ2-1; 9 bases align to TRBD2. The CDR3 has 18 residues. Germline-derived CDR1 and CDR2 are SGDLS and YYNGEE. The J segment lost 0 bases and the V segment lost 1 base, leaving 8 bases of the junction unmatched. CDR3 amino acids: CASSVLAGFPSSYNEQFF. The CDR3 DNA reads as TGTGCCAGCAGCGTACTAGCGGGGTTTCCTAGCTCCTACAATGAGCAGTTCTTC.